Presented here are 21 T cell receptor beta chains from one specimen sequenced in a study of cytotoxic CD8 clonotypes in ibrutinib-treated CLL. Sequencing was performed with immunoSEQ multiplex PCR; in TCRdb, only in-frame clones are kept and a portion is missing. The sample holds roughly 250,000 clones, roughly 70% seen once. This material consisted of PBMCs, taken after 24 months of ibrutinib treatment. The receptors derive from a human donor with chronic lymphocytic leukemia.

The V call is TRBV9, the J call TRBJ2-2; D gene unclear. The CDR3 sequence is 14 residues long. V lost 3 bases, J lost 6 bases, and 12 bases lay in between. Germline CDR1 SGDLS, CDR2 YYNGEE. The CDR3: CASSEGSIPGELFF. The CDR3 DNA is TGTGCCAGCAGCGAGGGCTCCATCCCCGGGGAGCTGTTTTTT.

J is TRBJ2-7 and V is TRBV4-1; TRBD2 aligns across 9 bases. The length of the CDR3 is 17 residues. Germline lookup yields CDR1 MGHRA and CDR2 YSYEKL. With 2 bases clipped from V and 2 bases from J, the junction kept 10 bases outside the gene matches. The CDR3 here is CASSQPYLAGVTYEQYF. The CDR3 region has the DNA TGCGCCAGCAGCCAACCTTACTTAGCGGGAGTAACCTACGAGCAGTACTTC.

The chain links TRBV29-1 to TRBJ2-7; D is ambiguous. Germline assignment: CDR1 SQVTM and CDR2 ANQGSEA. V was clipped by 7 bases and J by 0 bases, with 10 bases between them. This CDR3 region has 12 residues. CDR3 sequence: CSAFTDSYEQYF. The DNA for the CDR3 is TGCAGCGCCTTTACGGACTCCTACGAGCAGTACTTC.

The J gene is TRBJ2-5, the V gene TRBV5-1; TRBD1 matches at 9 bases. CDR1 is SGHRS, CDR2 YFSETQ, per germline. The CDR3 is 15 amino acids. J lost 2 bases, V lost 4 bases, and 6 bases had no gene match. This CDR3 is CASSQGTGLQETQYF. The CDR3 coding sequence is TGCGCCAGCAGCCAAGGGACAGGGTTACAAGAGACCCAGTACTTC.

This clone has only a few counts. The chain employs TRBV4-1 and TRBJ1-5, with D possibly being TRBD1 (5 bases). Trimming pared 0 bases from V and 5 bases from J, leaving 14 bases between. Germline V gene sequence: CDR1 MGHRA, CDR2 YSYEKL. The CDR3 is made up of 16 amino acids. The CDR3 DNA is TGCGCCAGCAGCCAAGATGGGGGGTCGGTGTATCAGCCCCAGCATTTT. Its translation: CASSQDGGSVYQPQHF.

This chain connects TRBV28 to TRBJ1-2; D gene ambiguous. CDR1 and CDR2 from the germline V gene are MDHEN and SYDVKM. The germline V and J ends were trimmed by 6 bases and 3 bases, with 8 bases remaining between them. CDR3 length equals 12 residues. The CDR3, as DNA: TGTGCCAGCAGCGGTTTAGACTATGGCTACACCTTC. Translated: CASSGLDYGYTF.

The V and J genes are TRBV20-1 and TRBJ1-1; D remains unclear. V was shortened by 1 base and J by 7 bases, with 7 bases between the two germline ends. CDR3 length: 11 amino acids. Germline CDR1 reads DFQATT; CDR2 reads SNEGSKA (reference sequence). DNA of the CDR3: TGCAGTGCTAGAGTGGGCAGTGAAGCTTTCTTT. As protein: CSARVGSEAFF.

DNA of the CDR3: TGTGCCAGCAGTTTTTCCTTGGTAGCCCCCTACAATGAGCAGTTCTTC. This gives the protein CASSFSLVAPYNEQFF. J is TRBJ2-1 and V is TRBV27; no firm D call. Deletions cut 3 bases from V and 2 bases from J, with 14 bases between. The CDR3 extends over 16 amino acids. Germline V CDR1 and CDR2: MNHEY, SMNVEV (reference sequence).

V and J are TRBV7-8 and TRBJ2-5, with D possibly TRBD2 on 6 matching bases. The CDR3 loop spans 15 amino acids. V was pared by 1 base and J by 6 bases, with 15 bases between. In germline, CDR1 is SGHVS, CDR2 FQNEAQ. CDR3 residues: CASSLGHEGGQTQYF. CDR3 nucleotides: TGTGCCAGCAGCTTAGGCCACGAAGGAGGGCAGACCCAGTACTTC.

This clone was found once. The chain uses TRBV13 and TRBJ2-5; tentatively, D is TRBD2 (6 bases). Germline CDR1 and CDR2: PRHDT and FYEKMQ (reference sequence). The CDR3 covers 15 residues. The V end lost 5 bases, the J end lost 4 bases, and 17 bases lay between the germline ends. The chain's CDR3 is CASSPNRERGETQYF. DNA for the CDR3: TGTGCCAGCAGCCCGAACCGGGAGCGAGGAGAGACCCAGTACTTC. Using reference TRBV13 and TRBJ2-5 for the parts outside the CDR3, the full variable domain is AAGVIQSPRHLIKEKRETATLKCYPIPRHDTVYWYQQGPGQDPQFLISFYEKMQSDKGSIPDRFSAQQFSDYHSELNMSSLELGDSALYFCASSPNRERGETQYFGPGTRLLVL.

The chain uses TRBV23-1 and TRBJ1-1, with 9 bases aligning to TRBD1. TRBV23-1 is designated an ORF whose function remains uncertain. Trimming cost V 6 bases and J 12 bases; bases outside gene matches: 14. The CDR3 sequence is 14 residues long. DNA of the CDR3: TGCGCCAGCAGCCCGGACAGGGGAGGGGGAGGGTCTTTCTTT. Translating gives CASSPDRGGGGSFF.

CDR3 region: CASINAAAWHF. The CDR3 DNA reads as TGTGCCAGCATTAACGCAGCGGCGTGGCATTTT. The chain has TRBV28 and TRBJ1-5, with D uncertain. CDR1 MDHEN and CDR2 SYDVKM come from the germline V gene. This CDR3 contains 11 residues. The V and J ends lost 7 bases and 15 bases respectively, with 16 bases between them.

The chain couples TRBV29-1 to TRBJ2-3; no firm D call. CDR3 length: 12 amino acids. Trimming pared 4 bases from V and 3 bases from J, leaving 8 bases between. CDR1 is SQVTM and CDR2 is ANQGSEA in the germline V gene. CDR3 region: CSVVRRTDTQYF. The CDR3, as DNA: TGCAGCGTTGTGAGAAGGACAGATACGCAGTATTTT.

The gene calls are TRBV30 and TRBJ2-5, with D perhaps matching TRBD1 or TRBD2 (6 bases each). Germline CDR1 reads GTSNPN; CDR2 reads SVGIG (reference sequence). V lost 0 bases and J lost 4, with 12 bases in between. CDR3 length: 14 amino acids. The CDR3 DNA is TGTGCCTGGAGTGTAGGGGGGAAGTCAGAGACCCAGTACTTC. Its translation is CAWSVGGKSETQYF.

The rearrangement links TRBV5-1 to TRBJ2-5, with 12 nucleotides matching TRBD2. The germline V gene encodes CDR1 SGHRS and CDR2 YFSETQ. J gave up 2 bases and V 4 bases, and 3 bases lay outside the gene matches. CDR3 length: 15 residues. This CDR3 is CASSPGLAGQETQYF. The CDR3 DNA is TGCGCCAGCAGCCCAGGACTAGCGGGACAAGAGACCCAGTACTTC.

Comment on this clone: Other DNA sequences in the same sample also yield this CDR3. The chain uses TRBV2 and TRBJ1-5; D may be TRBD1 (5 bases). Germline V lookup: CDR1 SNHLY, CDR2 FYNNEI. This CDR3 has 15 amino acids. V lost 4 bases to trimming and J lost 0 bases, with 10 bases between them. As DNA, the CDR3 is TGTGCCAGCAGTGTCGGGGGATATAGCAATCAGCCCCAGCATTTT. It encodes CASSVGGYSNQPQHF.

V gene TRBV29-1 combines with J gene TRBJ1-5, with 8 bases that match TRBD1. Losses at the gene ends were 6 bases for V and 12 bases for J; bases not matched to a gene: 7. Germline CDR1 is SQVTM and CDR2 is ANQGSEA. The CDR3 covers 11 residues. CDR3 loop: CSVYRGAHQHF. The CDR3 DNA reads TGCAGCGTCTACAGGGGGGCGCACCAGCATTTT. The whole variable domain, filled in from reference TRBV29-1 and TRBJ1-5, reads SAVISQKPSRDICQRGTSLTIQCQVDSQVTMMFWYRQQPGQSLTLIATANQGSEATYESGFVIDKFPISRPNLTFSTLTVSNMSPEDSSIYLCSVYRGAHQHFGDGTRLSIL.

The chain employs TRBV5-5 and TRBJ1-5; 8 positions match TRBD1. The CDR3 contains 15 residues. V lost 5 bases and J lost 9; bases outside the gene matches: 13. Germline assignment: CDR1 SGHKS and CDR2 YYEKEE (reference sequence). The CDR3 loop reads CASSEGTGLNWPQHF. CDR3 DNA sequence: TGTGCCAGCAGTGAAGGGACAGGTCTTAATTGGCCCCAGCATTTT. Combining the CDR3 with reference TRBV5-5 and TRBJ1-5 gives the whole variable domain DAGVTQSPTHLIKTRGQQVTLRCSPISGHKSVSWYQQVLGQGPQFIFQYYEKEERGRGNFPDRFSARQFPNYSSELNVNALLLGDSALYLCASSEGTGLNWPQHFGDGTRLSIL.

The J gene is TRBJ1-4, the V gene TRBV18; D unresolved. Trimming removed 1 base from V and 7 bases from J, with 10 bases in between. From germline, CDR1 is KGHSH and CDR2 LQKENI. The CDR3 is 14 amino acids. The CDR3 coding sequence is TGTGCCAGCTCACCACTGATTCGGGCTGAAAAACTGTTTTTT. Translated: CASSPLIRAEKLFF. The full variable domain, its missing parts supplied by reference TRBV18 and TRBJ1-4, is NAGVMQNPRHLVRRRGQEARLRCSPMKGHSHVYWYRQLPEEGLKFMVYLQKENIIDESGMPKERFSAEFPKEGPSILRIQQVVRGDSAAYFCASSPLIRAEKLFFGSGTQLSVL.

The chain recombines TRBV2 with TRBJ2-7, with D possibly matching TRBD2 (6 bases). This CDR3 has 14 amino acids. With 7 bases removed from V and 5 bases from J, the gap between germline ends came to 18 bases. The germline V gene encodes CDR1 SNHLY and CDR2 FYNNEI. Here the CDR3 DNA reads TGTGCCAGCAAGAGGACACTCTCGGGGGACGAGCAGTACTTC. Protein: CASKRTLSGDEQYF.

This clone was picked up many times. The chain links TRBV19 to TRBJ2-7, with TRBD1 matching over 10 bases. J gave up 6 bases and V 8 bases, and 7 bases lay outside the gene matches. The CDR3 sequence is 13 residues long. The germline CDR1 and CDR2 sequences are LNHDA and SQIVND (reference sequence). The CDR3 spells CASRTGGSTEQYF. CDR3 bases: TGTGCCAGTCGGACAGGGGGGTCGACCGAGCAGTACTTC.